This entry concerns a single TCR beta chain. The antigen remains undetermined. The data were obtained in a study of STAT3 mutations in large granular lymphocyte leukemia. Study conclusions and caveats: In T-cell large granular lymphocyte leukemia, about half of patients showed multiple immunodominant subclonotypes.

TCRbeta libraries averaged approximately 42,000 productive templates per sample. Clones were read by immunoSEQ multiplex PCR, and TCRdb kept only the in-frame ones, dropping some. The sample shows approximately 2,500 clones, about 47% of them seen only once. The CDR3 loop spans 16 amino acids. Trimming cost V 10 bases and J 2 bases; bases outside gene matches: 13. The germline V gene has CDR1 ENHRY and CDR2 SYGVKD. This chain links TRBV10-3 with TRBJ1-5; 8 bases agree with TRBD1. The TCR comes from a man aged 60 to 75 with T-cell large granular lymphocyte leukemia. Some clones in this sample may be carry-over from other donors' samples. Input material: peripheral blood mononuclear cells. CDR3 loop: CATQTEAGGGNQPQHF. In nucleotides, the CDR3 is TGTGCCACACAAACGGAGGCAGGGGGCGGCAATCAGCCCCAGCATTTT.